Below, 25 T cell receptor beta chains from the same sample are listed, as sequenced in a study of blood T cell repertoires in COVID-19. TCRdb's table, derived via immunoSEQ multiplex PCR, lists solely in-frame clones and lacks some. The repertoire has approximately 240,000 clones, 85% to 90% of them found once; the top ten carry roughly 3.2%. The sequencing sample was made of PBMCs or T cells enriched from blood (not recorded which). The source of these receptors is a woman in her fifties or sixties in a cohort exposed to, infected with or recovered from COVID-19 (not recorded which).

This chain uses TRBV19 with TRBJ1-1; possible D gene TRBD1, 5 bases. Germline CDR1 reads LNHDA; CDR2 reads SQIVND (reference sequence). The CDR3 loop spans 11 amino acids. V lost 2 bases and J lost 8, with 6 bases in between. The CDR3 DNA sequence: TGTGCCAGTAGTATATACAGGGAAGCTTTCTTT. Translation gives CASSIYREAFF.

This clone has a single count. The rearrangement uses TRBV14 and TRBJ2-7; D possibly corresponds to TRBD1 (6 bases). This CDR3 has 13 amino acids. Deletions cut 8 bases from V and 3 bases from J, with 14 bases between. CDR1 is SGHDN, CDR2 FVKESK, per germline. In DNA form, the CDR3 reads TGTGCCAGCGCGCAGGGGACATTCTACGAGCAGTACTTC. As protein: CASAQGTFYEQYF.

The J gene is TRBJ2-5, the V gene TRBV24-1; D ambiguous. There are 13 residues in the CDR3. CDR1 is KGHDR and CDR2 is SFDVKD in the germline V gene. V was trimmed by 5 bases and J by 0 bases, leaving 6 bases between them. The DNA of the CDR3 is TGTGCCACCAGTGGACATAACCAAGAGACCCAGTACTTC. Amino acid sequence: CATSGHNQETQYF.

This chain joins TRBV28 and TRBJ1-1; maybe TRBD1 (6 bases). V lost 4 bases and J lost 0, with 12 bases in between. Germline CDR1 reads MDHEN; CDR2 reads SYDVKM. The CDR3 length is 15 residues. The CDR3: CASSYPGAMNTEAFF. The CDR3 DNA follows: TGTGCCAGCAGTTACCCAGGGGCAATGAACACTGAAGCTTTCTTT.

This sequence joins TRBV29-1 and TRBJ1-2; D possibly corresponds to TRBD1 (6 bases). The CDR3 extends over 11 amino acids. V gave up 7 bases and J gave up 10 bases, with 16 bases separating them. CDR1 and CDR2 (germline): SQVTM, ANQGSEA. The CDR3 coding sequence is TGCAGCGGTAAGGACAGTCAGTCCTACACCTTC. Residues: CSGKDSQSYTF.

V and J are TRBV10-3 and TRBJ2-5, with D unclear. V was trimmed by 0 bases and J by 1 base, leaving 15 bases between them. Per germline, CDR1 ENHRY and CDR2 SYGVKD. The CDR3 contains 17 residues. CDR3 sequence: CAISESPSPTLQETQYF. CDR3 nucleotides: TGTGCCATCAGTGAGTCTCCGTCTCCTACGCTCCAAGAGACCCAGTACTTC.

This sequence joins TRBV30 and TRBJ1-2, with a weak D call TRBD1 (5 bases). This CDR3 spans 15 amino acids. The V and J ends lost 3 bases and 5 bases respectively, with 19 bases between them. Germline V gives CDR1 GTSNPN, CDR2 SVGIG (reference sequence). The CDR3 nucleotides read TGTGCCTGGAGGGACTGGGGGAGGGATTCGTATGGCTACACCTTC. Its protein is CAWRDWGRDSYGYTF.

CDR3 coding DNA: TGCGCCAGCAGCAGGACAGCGGGCAATCAGCCCCAGCATTTT. Translating gives CASSRTAGNQPQHF. The rearrangement uses TRBV4-3 and TRBJ1-5; D might be TRBD1 (6 bases). This CDR3 has 14 amino acids. CDR1 and CDR2 (germline): LGHNA, YSLEER. Trimming pared 5 bases from V and 2 bases from J, leaving 10 bases between.

The chain carries TRBV10-3 and TRBJ2-1, with 14 bases that match TRBD2. Germline values: CDR1 ENHRY, CDR2 SYGVKD. Trimming cost V 6 bases and J 8 bases; bases outside gene matches: 6. The CDR3 contains 15 residues. Here the CDR3 reads CAISLTSGGAYEQFF. Here the CDR3 DNA reads TGTGCCATCAGCCTGACTAGCGGGGGGGCTTATGAGCAGTTCTTC.

There are a few counts of this clone. V and J are TRBV4-1 and TRBJ1-5; 8 nucleotides line up with TRBD1. The CDR3 extends over 16 amino acids. Germline values: CDR1 MGHRA, CDR2 YSYEKL. V lost 4 bases to trimming and J lost 5 bases; unmatched junction nucleotides: 10. The CDR3 region is CASSLQPPQGDQPQHF. CDR3 DNA: TGCGCCAGCAGCCTGCAGCCCCCACAGGGGGATCAGCCCCAGCATTTT.

The genes are TRBV11-2 and TRBJ2-7; 8 bases map to TRBD1. Germline lookup yields CDR1 SGHAT and CDR2 FQNNGV. J gave up 4 bases and V 0 bases, and 11 bases lay outside the gene matches. This CDR3 is 17 amino acids long. CDR3: CASSLDLGQGLFYEQYF. The CDR3 DNA reads TGTGCCAGCAGCTTAGATTTAGGACAGGGCCTCTTTTACGAGCAGTACTTC.

V usage is TRBV30 and J usage is TRBJ1-3; D gene unclear. Per germline, CDR1 GTSNPN and CDR2 SVGIG (reference sequence). This CDR3 has 13 amino acids. Trimming shortened V by 8 bases and J by 2 bases, and 13 bases separated the two germline ends. The DNA for the CDR3 is TGTGCCGGCGAGACGGGGACTGGAAACACCATATATTTT. It translates to CAGETGTGNTIYF.

This chain links TRBV29-1 with TRBJ2-5, with 7 positions matching TRBD2. Germline V gene data show CDR1 as SQVTM and CDR2 as ANQGSEA. This CDR3 region has 15 residues. Losses at the gene ends were 3 bases for V and 5 bases for J; bases not matched to a gene: 12. The CDR3 sequence: CSVDRGGGRVETQYF. The DNA of the CDR3 is TGCAGCGTTGATAGAGGCGGGGGTCGGGTGGAGACCCAGTACTTC. Looking up the rest from reference TRBV29-1 and TRBJ2-5 gives the full variable domain: SAVISQKPSRDICQRGTSLTIQCQVDSQVTMMFWYRQQPGQSLTLIATANQGSEATYESGFVIDKFPISRPNLTFSTLTVSNMSPEDSSIYLCSVDRGGGRVETQYFGPGTRLLVL.

The V gene is TRBV5-1, the J gene TRBJ2-2; D gene uncertain. Germline V gene sequence: CDR1 SGHRS, CDR2 YFSETQ. The CDR3 sequence is 14 residues long. V lost 4 bases and J lost 0, with 7 bases in between. The CDR3: CASSPTPNTGELFF. CDR3 nucleotide sequence: TGCGCCAGCAGCCCCACTCCGAACACCGGGGAGCTGTTTTTT.

The chain joins TRBV10-3 to TRBJ1-2, with D unclear. In germline, CDR1 is ENHRY, CDR2 SYGVKD. The CDR3 is made up of 13 amino acids. Trimming removed 8 bases at V and 4 bases at J, with 14 bases between. As DNA, the CDR3 is TGTGCCATCGGGCCCGGGCGGGGCTATGGCTACACCTTC. The encoded protein is CAIGPGRGYGYTF.

The V and J genes are TRBV5-1 and TRBJ2-3; TRBD1 aligns across 9 bases. The CDR3 covers 15 residues. Per germline, CDR1 SGHRS and CDR2 YFSETQ. Trimming cost V 3 bases and J 1 base; bases outside gene matches: 3. The CDR3 sequence: CASSSQGAGTDTQYF. CDR3 sequence (DNA): TGCGCCAGCAGCTCACAGGGGGCCGGCACAGATACGCAGTATTTT.

Regarding this clone: Its ends do not fully match the called genes, so a read error is possible. V usage is TRBV11-2 and J usage is TRBJ2-1; 8 bases fit TRBD1. Germline V gene data show CDR1 as SGHAT and CDR2 as FQNNGV. The CDR3 sequence is 13 residues long. CDR3: CASSPLLDRELFF. The CDR3 bases are TGTGCCAGCAGTCCGTTATTGGACAGGGAGCTGTTCTTC.

The chain is built from TRBV7-2 and TRBJ2-2, with TRBD2 matching 8 bases. Germline V CDR1 and CDR2: SGHTA, FQGNSA. CDR3 length: 17 residues. V lost 2 bases to trimming and J lost 5 bases; unmatched junction nucleotides: 10. CDR3 protein: CASSLYPPGLGTGELFF. In DNA, the CDR3 is TGTGCCAGCAGCTTATATCCCCCGGGACTAGGGACCGGGGAGCTGTTTTTT. Supplemented by reference TRBV7-2 and TRBJ2-2, the full variable domain reads GAGVSQSPSNKVTEKGKDVELRCDPISGHTALYWYRQSLGQGLEFLIYFQGNSAPDKSGLPSDRFSAERTGGSVSTLTIQRTQQEDSAVYLCASSLYPPGLGTGELFFGEGSRLTVL.

This clone was seen many times. The chain combines TRBV29-1 with TRBJ1-2; tentative D call: TRBD1 (5 bases). CDR3 length: 14 residues. V was clipped by 3 bases and J by 4 bases, with 15 bases between them. Germline V gives CDR1 SQVTM, CDR2 ANQGSEA. The CDR3 DNA reads as TGCAGCGTTGATTTATCGGGGGGTAGCTATGGCTACACCTTC. It specifies CSVDLSGGSYGYTF.

The gene calls are TRBV14 and TRBJ1-1; 8 nucleotides line up with TRBD1. The V segment lost 1 base and the J segment 8 bases; nucleotides outside the gene matches: 3. Per germline, CDR1 SGHDN and CDR2 FVKESK. The CDR3 loop spans 13 amino acids. DNA of the CDR3: TGTGCCAGCAGCCAAGTCCGGACAGGGGAAGCTTTCTTT. Translated, it gives CASSQVRTGEAFF.

The DNA of the CDR3 is TGCGCCAGCAGCCAAGGGGTGGGGCGGGGGGCCTACGAGCAGTACTTC. Its protein is CASSQGVGRGAYEQYF. The chain joins TRBV4-3 to TRBJ2-7; TRBD2 aligns across 8 bases. There are 16 residues in the CDR3. V trimming: 1 base; J trimming: 2 bases; junction bases outside the gene matches: 7. The V gene's germline CDR1 is LGHNA and CDR2 YSLEER.

The chain uses TRBV4-1 and TRBJ1-1; no definite D call. The germline CDR1 and CDR2 sequences are MGHRA and YSYEKL. This CDR3 spans 15 amino acids. Trimming took off 0 bases at V and 9 bases at J, with 17 bases between the two ends. The CDR3 nucleotides are TGCGCCAGCAGCCAAGAGGGCAGGTGGAAGGTGCAAGCTTTCTTT. Residues: CASSQEGRWKVQAFF.

The V and J genes are TRBV11-3 and TRBJ2-2; 9 bases are shared with TRBD2. Germline trimming cut 5 bases from V and 6 bases from J; bases unmatched to any gene: 16. Germline V CDR1 and CDR2: SGHNT, YENEEA. CDR3 length: 18 residues. The CDR3 region is CASSLPSGAGGPAGELFF. CDR3 DNA: TGTGCCAGCAGCCTCCCCTCCGGGGCGGGGGGGCCGGCCGGGGAGCTGTTTTTT.

J is TRBJ2-1 and V is TRBV6-6; 10 nucleotides match TRBD1. The V and J ends lost 5 bases and 4 bases, in that order; junction bases with no gene match: 14. In germline, CDR1 is MNHNY, CDR2 SVGAGI (reference sequence). The CDR3 spans 18 residues. CDR3 region: CASSRDRGGLNPYNEQFF. Written as DNA, the CDR3 is TGTGCCAGCAGTCGGGACAGGGGCGGCCTTAATCCATACAATGAGCAGTTCTTC.

The gene calls are TRBV4-3 and TRBJ1-2; no definite D call. Germline V CDR1 and CDR2: LGHNA, YSLEER. The length of the CDR3 is 13 residues. Trimming cost V 0 bases and J 4 bases, with 6 bases left between them. The CDR3 sequence: CASSQDEGYGYTF. CDR3 sequence (DNA): TGCGCCAGCAGCCAAGATGAGGGCTATGGCTACACCTTC.